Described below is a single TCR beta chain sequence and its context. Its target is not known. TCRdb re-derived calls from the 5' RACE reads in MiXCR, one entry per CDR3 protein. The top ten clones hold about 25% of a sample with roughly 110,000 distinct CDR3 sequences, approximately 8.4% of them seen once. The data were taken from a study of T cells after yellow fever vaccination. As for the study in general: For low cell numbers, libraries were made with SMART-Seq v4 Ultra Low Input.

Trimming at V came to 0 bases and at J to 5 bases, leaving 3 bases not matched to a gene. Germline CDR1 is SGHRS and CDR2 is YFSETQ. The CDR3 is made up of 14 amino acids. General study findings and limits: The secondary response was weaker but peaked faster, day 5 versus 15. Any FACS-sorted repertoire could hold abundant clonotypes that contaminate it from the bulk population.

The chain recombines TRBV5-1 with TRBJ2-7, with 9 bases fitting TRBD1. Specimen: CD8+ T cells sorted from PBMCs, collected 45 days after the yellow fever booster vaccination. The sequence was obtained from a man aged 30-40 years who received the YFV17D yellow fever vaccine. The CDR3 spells CASSLAQGADEQYF. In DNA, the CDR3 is TGCGCCAGCAGCTTGGCACAGGGGGCTGACGAGCAGTACTTC.